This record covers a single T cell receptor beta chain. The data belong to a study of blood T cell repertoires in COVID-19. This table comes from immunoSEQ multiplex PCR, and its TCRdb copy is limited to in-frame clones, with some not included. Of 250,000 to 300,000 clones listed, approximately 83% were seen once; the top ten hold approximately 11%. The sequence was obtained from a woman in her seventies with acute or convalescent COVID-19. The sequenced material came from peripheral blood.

In DNA, the CDR3 is TGTGCCAGCAGCGGACAGGGGGAGAATCAGCCCCAGCATTTT. Amino acid sequence: CASSGQGENQPQHF. The V call is TRBV3-1 (or the pseudogene TRBV3-2), the J call TRBJ1-5; 10 bases line up with TRBD1. V lost 5 bases to trimming and J lost 4 bases; unmatched junction nucleotides: 2. CDR3 length equals 14 residues. CDR1 and CDR2 from the germline V gene are LGHDT and YNNKEL (reference sequence).